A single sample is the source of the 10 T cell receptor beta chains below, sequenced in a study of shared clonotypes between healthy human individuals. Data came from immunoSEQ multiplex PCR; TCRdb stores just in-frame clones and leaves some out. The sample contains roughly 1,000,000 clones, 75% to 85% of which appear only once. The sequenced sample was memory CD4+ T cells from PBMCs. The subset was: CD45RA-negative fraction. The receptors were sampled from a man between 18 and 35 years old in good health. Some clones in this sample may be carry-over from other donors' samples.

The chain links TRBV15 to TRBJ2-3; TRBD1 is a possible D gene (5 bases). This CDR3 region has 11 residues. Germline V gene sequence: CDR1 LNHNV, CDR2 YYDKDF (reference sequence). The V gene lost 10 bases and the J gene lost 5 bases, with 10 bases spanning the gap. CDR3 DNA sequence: TGTGCCATCGCAGGGCGAGATACGCAGTATTTT. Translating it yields CAIAGRDTQYF.

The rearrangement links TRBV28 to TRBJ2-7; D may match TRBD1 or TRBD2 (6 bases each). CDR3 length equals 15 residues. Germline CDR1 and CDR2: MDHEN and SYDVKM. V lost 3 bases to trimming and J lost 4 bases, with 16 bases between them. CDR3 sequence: CASSLGGHPQYEQYF. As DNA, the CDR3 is TGTGCCAGCAGTTTGGGGGGACATCCCCAGTACGAGCAGTACTTC.

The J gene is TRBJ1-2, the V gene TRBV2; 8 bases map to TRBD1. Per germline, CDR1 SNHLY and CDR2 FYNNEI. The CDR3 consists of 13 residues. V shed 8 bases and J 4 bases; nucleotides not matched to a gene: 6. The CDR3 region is CASGTGGTYGYTF. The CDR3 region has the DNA TGTGCCAGCGGAACAGGGGGTACCTATGGCTACACCTTC.

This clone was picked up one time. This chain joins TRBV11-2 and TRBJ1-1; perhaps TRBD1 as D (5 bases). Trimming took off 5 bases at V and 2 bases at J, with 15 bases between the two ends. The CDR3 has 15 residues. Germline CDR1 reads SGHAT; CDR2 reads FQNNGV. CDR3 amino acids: CASSRRRGENTEAFF. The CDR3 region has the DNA TGTGCCAGCAGCCGCAGGCGGGGCGAAAACACTGAAGCTTTCTTT.

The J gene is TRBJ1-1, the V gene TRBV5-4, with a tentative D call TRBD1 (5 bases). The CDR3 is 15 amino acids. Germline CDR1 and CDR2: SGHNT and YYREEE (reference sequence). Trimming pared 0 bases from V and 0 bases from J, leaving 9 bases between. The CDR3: CASSLAGAMNTEAFF. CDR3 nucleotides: TGTGCCAGCAGCTTGGCCGGGGCGATGAACACTGAAGCTTTCTTT.

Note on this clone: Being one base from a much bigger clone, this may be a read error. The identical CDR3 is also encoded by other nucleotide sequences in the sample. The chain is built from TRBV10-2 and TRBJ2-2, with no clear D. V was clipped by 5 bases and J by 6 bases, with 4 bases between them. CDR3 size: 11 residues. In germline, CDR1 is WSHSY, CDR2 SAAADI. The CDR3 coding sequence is TGCGCCAGCAGTCAATCCGGGGAGCTGTTTTTT. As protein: CASSQSGELFF.

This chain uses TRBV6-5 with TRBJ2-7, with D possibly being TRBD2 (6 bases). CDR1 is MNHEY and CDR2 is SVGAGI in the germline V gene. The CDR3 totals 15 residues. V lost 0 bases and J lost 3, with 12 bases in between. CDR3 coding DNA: TGTGCCAGCAGTTACTCGCGGCAGGGAGGCTACGAGCAGTACTTC. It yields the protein CASSYSRQGGYEQYF.

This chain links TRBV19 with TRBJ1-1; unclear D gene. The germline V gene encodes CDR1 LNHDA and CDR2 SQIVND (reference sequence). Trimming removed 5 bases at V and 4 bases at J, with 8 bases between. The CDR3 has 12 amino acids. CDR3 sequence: CASSAPGTEAFF. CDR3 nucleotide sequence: TGTGCCAGTAGTGCACCGGGCACTGAAGCTTTCTTT.

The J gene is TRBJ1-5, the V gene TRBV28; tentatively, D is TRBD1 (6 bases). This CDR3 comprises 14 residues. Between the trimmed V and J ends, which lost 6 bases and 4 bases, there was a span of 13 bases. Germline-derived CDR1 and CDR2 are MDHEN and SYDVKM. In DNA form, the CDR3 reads TGTGCCAGCAGACCCGGACAGACTAATCAGCCCCAGCATTTT. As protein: CASRPGQTNQPQHF.

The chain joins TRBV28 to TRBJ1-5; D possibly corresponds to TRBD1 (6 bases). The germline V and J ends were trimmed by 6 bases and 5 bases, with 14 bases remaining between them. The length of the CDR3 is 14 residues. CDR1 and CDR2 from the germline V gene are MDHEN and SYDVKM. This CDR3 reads CASSLEQGHQPQHF. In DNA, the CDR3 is TGTGCCAGCAGCCTCGAACAGGGACATCAGCCCCAGCATTTT.